This paragraph reports one T cell receptor (beta chain). Data came from immunoSEQ multiplex PCR; TCRdb stores just in-frame clones and leaves some out. The sample lists over 100,000 clones, around 88% occurring once. The sample belongs to a study of identifying expanded T cells in peripheral blood. V lost 6 bases and J 4 bases, leaving 19 bases between the germline ends. This CDR3 is built from 15 residues. In germline, CDR1 is LNHDA, CDR2 SQIVND (reference sequence). The sequencing input was blood. The V gene is TRBV19, the J gene TRBJ2-7, with TRBD2 as a possible D gene (5 bases). The source is a person aged 18 to 75 in good health. CDR3 nucleotide sequence: TGTGCCAGTAGCAACTCGATTGGACTGTTTTACGAGCAGTACTTC. Translation: CASSNSIGLFYEQYF.